This entry features one T cell receptor (beta chain) sequence. The data were taken from a study of blood T cell repertoires in COVID-19. The ends were cut back, 0 bases at V and 4 bases at J, with 13 bases in the middle. This CDR3 has 15 amino acids. Germline CDR1 reads SGHTA; CDR2 reads FQGNSA. Per the original data handling: Scientists estimated how many nucleated cells there were by amplifying reference gene primers. Sequencing was performed with immunoSEQ multiplex PCR; in TCRdb, only in-frame clones are kept and a portion is missing. Clonal size and the V and J genes are those of that table, whereas D and trimming came from the DNA. The sample has roughly 100,000 clones, 80% seen once.

V and J are TRBV7-2 and TRBJ2-7; weak D call: TRBD2 (6 bases). This receptor was obtained from a woman aged 80 or over with active or convalescent COVID-19. The material sequenced was peripheral blood. This CDR3 reads CASSLASGGVYEQYF. CDR3 in DNA: TGTGCCAGCAGCTTAGCTAGCGGCGGGGTTTACGAGCAGTACTTC. Together with reference TRBV7-2 and TRBJ2-7, the CDR3 gives the full variable domain: GAGVSQSPSNKVTEKGKDVELRCDPISGHTALYWYRQSLGQGLEFLIYFQGNSAPDKSGLPSDRFSAERTGGSVSTLTIQRTQQEDSAVYLCASSLASGGVYEQYFGPGTRLTVT.